This is a list of T cell receptor beta chains from one sample in a study of cytomegalovirus exposure and HLA in healthy donors. The method was immunoSEQ multiplex PCR; TCRdb's version includes in-frame clones alone and lacks a portion of them. This repertoire shows about 160,000 clones, 78% found once; its top ten account for around 1.4%. Sequences were obtained from PBMCs. These receptors were obtained from a male donor in good health and CMV-seronegative. Each CDR3 is given with its conserved first and last residue. The D gene is left open where the match is weak. Size values are once, few and many counts, or a class for expanded clones, and some rows have none.

v_call: TRBV9; cdr3_length: 17; j_call: TRBJ1-3; clone_size: few; d_call: -; cdr3_nt: TGTGCCAGCAGCGTAGACGGGTCTCCTCGCTCTGGAAACACCATATATTTT; cdr3_aa: CASSVDGSPRSGNTIYF
v_call: TRBV29-1; cdr3_length: 13; j_call: TRBJ2-7; clone_size: -; d_call: TRBD2; cdr3_nt: TGCAGCGTTGAAGGACCGGGGGGCTACGAGCAGTACTTC; cdr3_aa: CSVEGPGGYEQYF
v_call: TRBV28; cdr3_length: 15; j_call: TRBJ1-2; clone_size: -; d_call: TRBD1; cdr3_nt: TGTGCCAGCAGTTTCCGGACAGGAACTAACTATGGCTACACCTTC; cdr3_aa: CASSFRTGTNYGYTF
v_call: TRBV7-3; cdr3_length: 14; j_call: TRBJ2-7; clone_size: -; d_call: -; cdr3_nt: TGTGCCAGCAGGCGACAGCCAGACTCCTACGAGCAGTACTTC; cdr3_aa: CASRRQPDSYEQYF
v_call: TRBV28; cdr3_length: 13; j_call: TRBJ1-5; clone_size: -; d_call: TRBD1; cdr3_nt: TGTGCCAGCAAACAGGGGAGCAATCAGCCCCAGCATTTT; cdr3_aa: CASKQGSNQPQHF
v_call: TRBV7-3; cdr3_length: 13; j_call: TRBJ1-4; clone_size: few; d_call: -; cdr3_nt: TGTGCCAGCAGTCAACACGAGGGTGAAAAACTGTTTTTT; cdr3_aa: CASSQHEGEKLFF
v_call: TRBV6-6; cdr3_length: 15; j_call: TRBJ2-2; clone_size: few; d_call: TRBD1; cdr3_nt: TGTGCCAGCAGTCCCGGGCAGGGGGCAGCGGGGGAGCTGTTTTTT; cdr3_aa: CASSPGQGAAGELFF
v_call: TRBV6-6; cdr3_length: 13; j_call: TRBJ1-2; clone_size: few; d_call: TRBD1; cdr3_nt: TGTGCCAGCAGCCCGACAGGGAACTATGGCTACACCTTC; cdr3_aa: CASSPTGNYGYTF
v_call: TRBV5-1; cdr3_length: 13; j_call: TRBJ1-2; clone_size: -; d_call: -; cdr3_nt: TGCGCCAGCAGCTTGGAGTCCGGGGAAGGCTACACCTTC; cdr3_aa: CASSLESGEGYTF
v_call: TRBV12-5; cdr3_length: 16; j_call: TRBJ2-3; clone_size: -; d_call: -; cdr3_nt: TGTGCTAGTGGTTTGGGGCGGGGAATGTACTCCGATACGCAGTATTTT; cdr3_aa: CASGLGRGMYSDTQYF
v_call: TRBV7-8; cdr3_length: 15; j_call: TRBJ2-3; clone_size: -; d_call: -; cdr3_nt: TGTGCCAGCAGCCTCCGGGGAGGCATCACAGATACGCAGTATTTT; cdr3_aa: CASSLRGGITDTQYF
v_call: TRBV5-6; cdr3_length: 15; j_call: TRBJ2-7; clone_size: -; d_call: TRBD2; cdr3_nt: TGTGCCAGCAGCTTGCTAGCGGGAGGCCCCTCAGAGCAGTACTTC; cdr3_aa: CASSLLAGGPSEQYF
v_call: TRBV27; cdr3_length: 15; j_call: TRBJ1-2; clone_size: -; d_call: TRBD1; cdr3_nt: TGTGCCAGCAGTTTCGGACAGGGGCCTAACTATGGCTACACCTTC; cdr3_aa: CASSFGQGPNYGYTF
v_call: TRBV7-9; cdr3_length: 15; j_call: TRBJ2-4; clone_size: -; d_call: TRBD1; cdr3_nt: TGTGCCAGCAGCAACCTTGGACAGGGACTAAACATTCAGTACTTC; cdr3_aa: CASSNLGQGLNIQYF
v_call: TRBV5-6; cdr3_length: 15; j_call: TRBJ2-7; clone_size: -; d_call: TRBD1; cdr3_nt: TGTGCCAGCAGCTTGGGACAGGGCGTGACCTACGAGCAGTACTTC; cdr3_aa: CASSLGQGVTYEQYF
v_call: TRBV7-8; cdr3_length: 15; j_call: TRBJ2-5; clone_size: -; d_call: -; cdr3_nt: TGTGCCAGCAGCTCCAGGGGTGGGCCGGTAGAGACCCAGTACTTC; cdr3_aa: CASSSRGGPVETQYF
v_call: TRBV6-5; cdr3_length: 13; j_call: TRBJ1-5; clone_size: -; d_call: TRBD1; cdr3_nt: TGTGCCAGCAGTACACAGGGGGGTCAGCCCCAGCATTTT; cdr3_aa: CASSTQGGQPQHF
v_call: TRBV28; cdr3_length: 15; j_call: TRBJ2-2; clone_size: few; d_call: -; cdr3_nt: TGTGCCAGCAGGGTCGGGGATCTGACCACCGGGGAGCTGTTTTTT; cdr3_aa: CASRVGDLTTGELFF
v_call: TRBV18; cdr3_length: 13; j_call: TRBJ2-3; clone_size: -; d_call: -; cdr3_nt: TGTGCCAGCGACGACAGGTCCACAGATACGCAGTATTTT; cdr3_aa: CASDDRSTDTQYF
v_call: TRBV5-1; cdr3_length: 17; j_call: TRBJ2-7; clone_size: -; d_call: TRBD2; cdr3_nt: TGCGCCAGCAGCTTGGCCCCCGCGGGGGGCCTGGCCTACGAGCAGTACTTC; cdr3_aa: CASSLAPAGGLAYEQYF
v_call: TRBV9; cdr3_length: 16; j_call: TRBJ2-3; clone_size: -; d_call: TRBD2; cdr3_nt: TGTGCCAGCAGCTCTAGACTAGCGGGGGGGACAGATACGCAGTATTTT; cdr3_aa: CASSSRLAGGTDTQYF
v_call: TRBV9; cdr3_length: 14; j_call: TRBJ1-5; clone_size: -; d_call: -; cdr3_nt: TGTGCCAGCAGCCCCCACGGGGGCAATCAGCCCCAGCATTTT; cdr3_aa: CASSPHGGNQPQHF
v_call: TRBV5-4; cdr3_length: 18; j_call: TRBJ1-2; clone_size: -; d_call: TRBD1; cdr3_nt: TGTGCCAGCAGCTTGGCCCTGGGACAGGGGACCTTTAACTATGGCTACACCTTC; cdr3_aa: CASSLALGQGTFNYGYTF
v_call: TRBV15; cdr3_length: 14; j_call: TRBJ2-5; clone_size: -; d_call: -; cdr3_nt: TGTGCCACCAGCCGGGCGGGATCCCAAGAGACCCAGTACTTC; cdr3_aa: CATSRAGSQETQYF
v_call: TRBV5-1; cdr3_length: 15; j_call: TRBJ2-4; clone_size: -; d_call: -; cdr3_nt: TGCGCCAGCAGCTTTGACAGCCTAGCCAAAAACATTCAGTACTTC; cdr3_aa: CASSFDSLAKNIQYF
v_call: TRBV11-3; cdr3_length: 15; j_call: TRBJ2-3; clone_size: -; d_call: TRBD2; cdr3_nt: TGTGCCAGCAGCTTAGGTAGCGGGGGCACAGATACGCAGTATTTT; cdr3_aa: CASSLGSGGTDTQYF
v_call: TRBV5-1; cdr3_length: 14; j_call: TRBJ1-2; clone_size: -; d_call: -; cdr3_nt: TGCGCCAGCAGCTGGGCCGAAAGTAACTATGGCTACACCTTC; cdr3_aa: CASSWAESNYGYTF
v_call: TRBV5-4; cdr3_length: 14; j_call: TRBJ2-5; clone_size: -; d_call: TRBD2; cdr3_nt: TGTGCCAGCAGCTTGTTTAGCGGGAGTGAGACCCAGTACTTC; cdr3_aa: CASSLFSGSETQYF
v_call: TRBV4-3; cdr3_length: 15; j_call: TRBJ2-7; clone_size: few; d_call: -; cdr3_nt: TGCGCCAGCAGCCAAGGTATGGGGCCCTCCTACGAGCAGTACTTC; cdr3_aa: CASSQGMGPSYEQYF
v_call: TRBV19; cdr3_length: 16; j_call: TRBJ2-3; clone_size: few; d_call: -; cdr3_nt: TGTGCCAGTAGGACCCTACTACATTCAGGCACAGATACGCAGTATTTT; cdr3_aa: CASRTLLHSGTDTQYF
v_call: TRBV6-1; cdr3_length: 15; j_call: TRBJ2-5; clone_size: -; d_call: TRBD1; cdr3_nt: TGTGCCAGCAGTGAAGCGCACAGGGGAGTGGAGACCCAGTACTTC; cdr3_aa: CASSEAHRGVETQYF
v_call: TRBV7-3; cdr3_length: 14; j_call: TRBJ1-6; clone_size: -; d_call: TRBD1; cdr3_nt: TGTGCCAGCAGCTCGGGACAGGGGGTGGGCACCCTCCACTTT; cdr3_aa: CASSSGQGVGTLHF
v_call: TRBV9; cdr3_length: 15; j_call: TRBJ2-2; clone_size: -; d_call: TRBD1; cdr3_nt: TGTGCCAGCAGTGGACGGACAGGGACCACCGGGGAGCTGTTTTTT; cdr3_aa: CASSGRTGTTGELFF
v_call: TRBV5-1; cdr3_length: 17; j_call: TRBJ2-7; clone_size: once; d_call: -; cdr3_nt: TGCGCCAGCAGCTTGGGACCTTCTTCGCGGGGCTCCTACGAGCAGTACTTC; cdr3_aa: CASSLGPSSRGSYEQYF
v_call: TRBV19; cdr3_length: 18; j_call: TRBJ1-5; clone_size: once; d_call: TRBD1; cdr3_nt: TGTGCCAGTAGTATAGGGACTCGGGGACAGTGGAGCAATCAGCCCCAGCATTTT; cdr3_aa: CASSIGTRGQWSNQPQHF
v_call: TRBV5-1; cdr3_length: 15; j_call: TRBJ2-4; clone_size: once; d_call: TRBD1; cdr3_nt: TGCGCCAGCAGCTTTGACAGGGGGCCCGGGAACATTCAGTACTTC; cdr3_aa: CASSFDRGPGNIQYF
v_call: TRBV4-3; cdr3_length: 14; j_call: TRBJ2-2; clone_size: -; d_call: -; cdr3_nt: TGCGCCAGCAGCCCAAGGGGGAACACCGGGGAGCTGTTTTTT; cdr3_aa: CASSPRGNTGELFF
v_call: TRBV11-1; cdr3_length: 15; j_call: TRBJ2-7; clone_size: -; d_call: -; cdr3_nt: TGTGCCAGCAGCTTAGCAGGAGGGAGGGGGTACGAGCAGTACTTC; cdr3_aa: CASSLAGGRGYEQYF
v_call: TRBV5-4; cdr3_length: 12; j_call: TRBJ1-2; clone_size: -; d_call: -; cdr3_nt: TGTGCCAGCAGCTCAGGGGAGTATGGCTACACCTTC; cdr3_aa: CASSSGEYGYTF
v_call: TRBV6-1; cdr3_length: 17; j_call: TRBJ1-4; clone_size: -; d_call: -; cdr3_nt: TGTGCCAGCAGTGAAAGGTTCTCTACAGCAACTAATGAAAAACTGTTTTTT; cdr3_aa: CASSERFSTATNEKLFF
v_call: TRBV4-3; cdr3_length: 15; j_call: TRBJ2-7; clone_size: once; d_call: -; cdr3_nt: TGCGCCAGCAGCCAAGATAGGGGGAACTCCTACGAGCAGTACTTC; cdr3_aa: CASSQDRGNSYEQYF
v_call: TRBV7-9; cdr3_length: 15; j_call: TRBJ2-1; clone_size: -; d_call: TRBD2; cdr3_nt: TGTGCCAGCAGCTTGGGACTAGCGGACTACAATGAGCAGTTCTTC; cdr3_aa: CASSLGLADYNEQFF
v_call: TRBV19; cdr3_length: 14; j_call: TRBJ1-3; clone_size: -; d_call: -; cdr3_nt: TGTGCCAGTAGCGACTCGACAGGCCGAAACACCATATATTTT; cdr3_aa: CASSDSTGRNTIYF
v_call: TRBV30; cdr3_length: 14; j_call: TRBJ1-1; clone_size: -; d_call: TRBD1; cdr3_nt: TGTGCCTGGAGTCCGAGGGGGCTCAGGACTGAAGCTTTCTTT; cdr3_aa: CAWSPRGLRTEAFF
v_call: TRBV29-1; cdr3_length: 12; j_call: TRBJ1-1; clone_size: -; d_call: TRBD1; cdr3_nt: TGCAGCGCGACAGGGGGCTTGACTGAAGCTTTCTTT; cdr3_aa: CSATGGLTEAFF
v_call: TRBV5-1; cdr3_length: 16; j_call: TRBJ1-1; clone_size: -; d_call: -; cdr3_nt: TGCGCCAGCAGCTTAAGTCCCTTGGGGGGAAACACTGAAGCTTTCTTT; cdr3_aa: CASSLSPLGGNTEAFF
v_call: TRBV2; cdr3_length: 15; j_call: TRBJ2-5; clone_size: -; d_call: TRBD2; cdr3_nt: TGTGCCAGCAGTGGCGGTAGCGGGGGAAGGGAGACCCAGTACTTC; cdr3_aa: CASSGGSGGRETQYF
v_call: TRBV5-1; cdr3_length: 13; j_call: TRBJ2-1; clone_size: -; d_call: TRBD1; cdr3_nt: TGCGCCAGCAGCCCACAGGGGACGGGTGAGCAGTTCTTC; cdr3_aa: CASSPQGTGEQFF
v_call: TRBV5-1; cdr3_length: 14; j_call: TRBJ2-1; clone_size: once; d_call: TRBD1; cdr3_nt: TGCGCCAGCAGCTCGGGACAGCCCCCGAATGAGCAGTTCTTC; cdr3_aa: CASSSGQPPNEQFF
v_call: TRBV5-6; cdr3_length: 16; j_call: TRBJ2-1; clone_size: -; d_call: -; cdr3_nt: TGTGCCAGCAGCTTGGCCTGGAAGGGAGCCAAGGATGAGCAGTTCTTC; cdr3_aa: CASSLAWKGAKDEQFF
v_call: TRBV5-6; cdr3_length: 18; j_call: TRBJ2-5; clone_size: -; d_call: TRBD2; cdr3_nt: TGTGCCAGCAGCTTGGCTAGTACGGGACTAGCGGGGGGGGAGACCCAGTACTTC; cdr3_aa: CASSLASTGLAGGETQYF
v_call: TRBV28; cdr3_length: 13; j_call: TRBJ1-1; clone_size: few; d_call: TRBD1; cdr3_nt: TGTGCCAGAACTGACAGGGGGAACACTGAAGCTTTCTTT; cdr3_aa: CARTDRGNTEAFF
v_call: TRBV7-2; cdr3_length: 13; j_call: TRBJ2-3; clone_size: -; d_call: -; cdr3_nt: TGTGCCAGCAGCTTAGATCCGGCAGATACGCAGTATTTT; cdr3_aa: CASSLDPADTQYF
v_call: TRBV7-3; cdr3_length: 14; j_call: TRBJ1-6; clone_size: -; d_call: -; cdr3_nt: TGTGCCAGCAGCCTTCGGGGGGCTGATTCACCCCTCCACTTT; cdr3_aa: CASSLRGADSPLHF
v_call: TRBV7-8; cdr3_length: 13; j_call: TRBJ1-2; clone_size: -; d_call: -; cdr3_nt: TGTGCCAGCAGCTTGAGCAGGGTAGATGGCTACACCTTC; cdr3_aa: CASSLSRVDGYTF
v_call: TRBV19; cdr3_length: 14; j_call: TRBJ2-7; clone_size: -; d_call: -; cdr3_nt: TGTGCCAGTAGTATTGTAGACGGGTTAAACGAGCAGTACTTC; cdr3_aa: CASSIVDGLNEQYF
v_call: TRBV10-3; cdr3_length: 12; j_call: TRBJ1-1; clone_size: -; d_call: -; cdr3_nt: TGTGCCATCAGTGAGTCGAATAGCGACGCTTTCTTT; cdr3_aa: CAISESNSDAFF